This is a list of T cell receptor beta chains from one sample in a study of blood T cell repertoires in COVID-19. The data were produced by immunoSEQ multiplex PCR, yet TCRdb's version contains in-frame clones alone and is incomplete. The repertoire has some 390,000 clones, around 87% of them found once; the top ten carry 2.3%. Input material: peripheral blood. These receptors originate from a woman aged 55-70 years with COVID-19, enrolled during active disease. Both conserved end residues are part of each CDR3. D genes are given only for firm matches. The size of a clone is reported for some rows only, either as once, few or many, or as a class for expanded clones.

D gene: .; clone size: .; V gene: TRBV28; J gene: TRBJ1-6; CDR3 DNA: TGTGCCAGCAGTTTAGGGGGGGTAAGGAATTCACCCCTCCACTTT; CDR3 protein: CASSLGGVRNSPLHF
D gene: .; clone size: .; V gene: TRBV27; J gene: TRBJ2-7; CDR3 DNA: TGTGCCAGCAGTTTGGGACGAGGGGGAAGGGGTTCCTACGAGCAGTACTTC; CDR3 protein: CASSLGRGGRGSYEQYF
D gene: .; clone size: .; V gene: TRBV19; J gene: TRBJ1-1; CDR3 DNA: TGTGCCAGTATTCAGGGCTGGGAAACTGAAGCTTTCTTT; CDR3 protein: CASIQGWETEAFF
D gene: TRBD1; clone size: .; V gene: TRBV28; J gene: TRBJ1-1; CDR3 DNA: TGTGCCAGCACAAGCGGACAGGGGTGGCGGACTGAAGCTTTCTTT; CDR3 protein: CASTSGQGWRTEAFF
D gene: .; clone size: .; V gene: TRBV14; J gene: TRBJ2-2; CDR3 DNA: TGTGCCAGCAGCCCCGGATTGAGGCAGGGCAAGAACACCGGGGAGCTGTTTTTT; CDR3 protein: CASSPGLRQGKNTGELFF
D gene: TRBD2; clone size: .; V gene: TRBV6-5; J gene: TRBJ2-5; CDR3 DNA: TGTGCCAGCACCGTAACGGGACTAGCGGGCGAGACCCAGTACTTC; CDR3 protein: CASTVTGLAGETQYF
D gene: TRBD1; clone size: .; V gene: TRBV18; J gene: TRBJ1-1; CDR3 DNA: TGTGCCAGCTCACTCTGGACAGGGGTCCTCATAAACACTGAAGCTTTCTTT; CDR3 protein: CASSLWTGVLINTEAFF
D gene: TRBD1; clone size: .; V gene: TRBV19; J gene: TRBJ1-1; CDR3 DNA: TGTGCCAGTAGTGAACAGGGGGTTTCCACTGAAGCTTTCTTT; CDR3 protein: CASSEQGVSTEAFF
D gene: TRBD1; clone size: .; V gene: TRBV3-1/TRBV3-2; J gene: TRBJ1-1; CDR3 DNA: TGTGCCAGCAGCAATGACAGGGGCACTGAAGCTTTCTTT; CDR3 protein: CASSNDRGTEAFF
D gene: .; clone size: .; V gene: TRBV28; J gene: TRBJ2-6; CDR3 DNA: TGTGCCAGCAGTTTATATGCCAGGGAGGACGCTGGGGCCAACGTCCTGACTTTC; CDR3 protein: CASSLYAREDAGANVLTF
D gene: TRBD1; clone size: .; V gene: TRBV5-5; J gene: TRBJ2-7; CDR3 DNA: TGTGCCAGCAGCTTGGGGCCGGGACAGAGCTCCTACGAGCAGTACTTC; CDR3 protein: CASSLGPGQSSYEQYF
D gene: .; clone size: once; V gene: TRBV7-2; J gene: TRBJ2-7; CDR3 DNA: TGTGCCAGCAGCTTAGGACACACCACCGGCTACGAGCAGTACTTC; CDR3 protein: CASSLGHTTGYEQYF
D gene: TRBD1; clone size: .; V gene: TRBV6-5; J gene: TRBJ1-2; CDR3 DNA: TGTGCCAGCAGTCAGTCCCGGGACAGAGGCTACACCTTC; CDR3 protein: CASSQSRDRGYTF
D gene: TRBD1; clone size: .; V gene: TRBV2; J gene: TRBJ1-6; CDR3 DNA: TGTGCCAGCAGCGGACAGGGCGATTCACCCCTCCACTTT; CDR3 protein: CASSGQGDSPLHF
D gene: TRBD1; clone size: .; V gene: TRBV4-2; J gene: TRBJ1-3; CDR3 DNA: TGTGCCAGCAGCCAAGTGACAGGGGCCAGCTCTGGAAACACCATATATTTT; CDR3 protein: CASSQVTGASSGNTIYF
D gene: .; clone size: .; V gene: TRBV1; J gene: TRBJ2-3; CDR3 DNA: TGCACCAGCAGCCAAGGCAGGGGCCGGTCCCCCAAAGCGCAGTATTTT; CDR3 protein: CTSSQGRGRSPKAQYF
D gene: .; clone size: .; V gene: TRBV19; J gene: TRBJ2-1; CDR3 DNA: .; CDR3 protein: CASTSDRLRYNEQFF
D gene: .; clone size: many; V gene: TRBV27; J gene: TRBJ2-2; CDR3 DNA: TGTGCCACCACGGACACCGGGGAGCTGTTTTTT; CDR3 protein: CATTDTGELFF
D gene: TRBD1; clone size: .; V gene: TRBV27; J gene: TRBJ1-2; CDR3 DNA: TGTGCCAGCAGCCACAGAGGGGGCGAAAATGGCTACACCTTC; CDR3 protein: CASSHRGGENGYTF
D gene: .; clone size: .; V gene: TRBV6-1; J gene: TRBJ2-7; CDR3 DNA: TGTGCCAGCAGTGAAGGCCAGGGAACCTACGAGCAGTACTTC; CDR3 protein: CASSEGQGTYEQYF
D gene: .; clone size: .; V gene: TRBV19; J gene: TRBJ2-5; CDR3 DNA: TGTGCCAGTAGTATTCAGGGGACGGAGACCCAGTACTTC; CDR3 protein: CASSIQGTETQYF
D gene: TRBD1; clone size: .; V gene: TRBV7-2; J gene: TRBJ1-1; CDR3 DNA: TGTGCCAGCAGCTTAGGGGAGTTGACAGGGGCTTTCTTT; CDR3 protein: CASSLGELTGAFF
D gene: .; clone size: .; V gene: TRBV4-2; J gene: TRBJ2-7; CDR3 DNA: TGTGCCAGCAGCCAACAAACAGGGTACGAGCAGTACTTC; CDR3 protein: CASSQQTGYEQYF
D gene: .; clone size: .; V gene: TRBV11-3; J gene: TRBJ1-1; CDR3 DNA: TGTGCCAGCAGCTTAGGTTCTCTGAACACTGAAGCTTTCTTT; CDR3 protein: CASSLGSLNTEAFF
D gene: .; clone size: .; V gene: TRBV2; J gene: TRBJ1-2; CDR3 DNA: TGTGCCAGCAGTGAAAGAGGCGGTGGCTACACCTTC; CDR3 protein: CASSERGGGYTF
D gene: .; clone size: .; V gene: TRBV3-1/TRBV3-2; J gene: TRBJ1-1; CDR3 DNA: TGTGCCAGCAGCCAAGATGGGGGGGCTCGGGAAGCTTTCTTT; CDR3 protein: CASSQDGGAREAFF
D gene: TRBD1; clone size: .; V gene: TRBV27; J gene: TRBJ1-5; CDR3 DNA: TGTGCCAGCAGTACACGGACAGGAAATCAGCCCCAGCATTTT; CDR3 protein: CASSTRTGNQPQHF
D gene: .; clone size: .; V gene: TRBV23-1; J gene: TRBJ1-5; CDR3 DNA: TGCGCCAGCAGTCAAATTCGGGACGGGACACTTAGCAATCAGCCCCAGCATTTT; CDR3 protein: CASSQIRDGTLSNQPQHF
D gene: .; clone size: .; V gene: TRBV5-4; J gene: TRBJ2-3; CDR3 DNA: TGTGCCAGCAGCTTGGAACGGGGGAGCGGCACAGATACGCAGTATTTT; CDR3 protein: CASSLERGSGTDTQYF
D gene: .; clone size: .; V gene: TRBV15; J gene: TRBJ1-3; CDR3 DNA: TGTGCCACCAGCGGGAGACGGACAGAAGGAAACACCATATATTTT; CDR3 protein: CATSGRRTEGNTIYF
D gene: .; clone size: .; V gene: TRBV7-3; J gene: TRBJ1-4; CDR3 DNA: TGTGCCAGCAGCTCGACAGGAGGTGAAAAACTGTTTTTT; CDR3 protein: CASSSTGGEKLFF
D gene: TRBD1; clone size: .; V gene: TRBV6-5; J gene: TRBJ2-7; CDR3 DNA: TGTGCCAGCAGTTACAGGGACAGGGGGGCCTACGAGCAGTACTTC; CDR3 protein: CASSYRDRGAYEQYF
D gene: TRBD1; clone size: .; V gene: TRBV10-3; J gene: TRBJ1-5; CDR3 DNA: TGTGCCATCAGTGATGGCAGGGGGCAGCGGCAGCCCCAGCATTTT; CDR3 protein: CAISDGRGQRQPQHF
D gene: .; clone size: .; V gene: TRBV29-1; J gene: TRBJ1-4; CDR3 DNA: TGCAGCGTTGAAGATAGCGGCCCGGAACTGTTTTTT; CDR3 protein: CSVEDSGPELFF
D gene: .; clone size: few; V gene: TRBV5-1; J gene: TRBJ1-2; CDR3 DNA: TGCGCCAGCAGCTTGGTAGGGGTCGGTAACTATGGCTACACCTTC; CDR3 protein: CASSLVGVGNYGYTF
D gene: .; clone size: .; V gene: TRBV25-1; J gene: TRBJ2-7; CDR3 DNA: TGTGCCAGCAGTGAAGGGGGGGGCAGGTACAGCTCCTACGAGCAGTACTTC; CDR3 protein: CASSEGGGRYSSYEQYF
D gene: .; clone size: .; V gene: TRBV9; J gene: TRBJ1-6; CDR3 DNA: TGTGCCAGCAGCGTAGACCCAGAATTAAATTCACCCCTCCACTTT; CDR3 protein: CASSVDPELNSPLHF
D gene: .; clone size: .; V gene: TRBV18; J gene: TRBJ1-2; CDR3 DNA: TGTGCCAGCTCCCCACAGGGTCAGGGGTATGGCTACACCTTC; CDR3 protein: CASSPQGQGYGYTF
D gene: .; clone size: .; V gene: TRBV28; J gene: TRBJ1-5; CDR3 DNA: TGTGCCAGCAGTTTAAGCGGGGCCAGCAATCAGCCCCAGCATTTT; CDR3 protein: CASSLSGASNQPQHF
D gene: .; clone size: .; V gene: TRBV19; J gene: TRBJ2-7; CDR3 DNA: TGTGCCAGTAGTATTGAGAAACCCTACGAGCAGTACTTC; CDR3 protein: CASSIEKPYEQYF
D gene: .; clone size: .; V gene: TRBV3-1/TRBV3-2; J gene: TRBJ2-1; CDR3 DNA: TGTGCCAGCAGCCTTACGGCTTGGAACAGCCTCTCCAATGAGCAGTTCTTC; CDR3 protein: CASSLTAWNSLSNEQFF
D gene: .; clone size: .; V gene: TRBV7-3; J gene: TRBJ2-2; CDR3 DNA: TGTGCCAGCAGCCCAAACGGCCAGGGGACCGGGGAGCTGTTTTTT; CDR3 protein: CASSPNGQGTGELFF
D gene: TRBD1; clone size: .; V gene: TRBV28; J gene: TRBJ1-1; CDR3 DNA: TGTGCCAGCTGCGGTCCTGGACAGGAAGCTGAAGCTTTCTTT; CDR3 protein: CASCGPGQEAEAFF
D gene: TRBD1; clone size: .; V gene: TRBV28; J gene: TRBJ1-2; CDR3 DNA: TGTGCCAGCAGTTTATGGGGACAGGGGGAAAACTATGGCTACACCTTC; CDR3 protein: CASSLWGQGENYGYTF
D gene: .; clone size: .; V gene: TRBV4-1; J gene: TRBJ1-1; CDR3 DNA: TGCGCCAGCAGCCAAGATCGCAGGAACACTGAAGCTTTCTTT; CDR3 protein: CASSQDRRNTEAFF
D gene: TRBD1; clone size: .; V gene: TRBV5-1; J gene: TRBJ2-5; CDR3 DNA: TGCGCCAGCAGCTTGTCAGGGGGAGAGACCCAGTACTTC; CDR3 protein: CASSLSGGETQYF
D gene: .; clone size: .; V gene: TRBV11-2; J gene: TRBJ2-1; CDR3 DNA: TGTGCCAGCAGCTTAGATTCCCGCTCCTACAATGAGCAGTTCTTC; CDR3 protein: CASSLDSRSYNEQFF
D gene: TRBD1; clone size: .; V gene: TRBV18; J gene: TRBJ1-5; CDR3 DNA: TGTGCCAGCTCACAGAGACAGGGGAATAATCAGCCCCAGCATTTT; CDR3 protein: CASSQRQGNNQPQHF
D gene: .; clone size: .; V gene: TRBV7-2; J gene: TRBJ2-5; CDR3 DNA: TGTGCCAGCAGCCAAAACGGGGGATCGGAGACCCAGTACTTC; CDR3 protein: CASSQNGGSETQYF
D gene: TRBD2; clone size: .; V gene: TRBV4-1; J gene: TRBJ2-3; CDR3 DNA: TGCGCCAGCAGCCCGGGCCCTAGCGGGCCCACAGATACGCAGTATTTT; CDR3 protein: CASSPGPSGPTDTQYF
D gene: TRBD1; clone size: .; V gene: TRBV15; J gene: TRBJ2-3; CDR3 DNA: TGTGCCACCAGCACCGGACAGGGGGCGCTTACAGATACGCAGTATTTT; CDR3 protein: CATSTGQGALTDTQYF
D gene: .; clone size: few; V gene: TRBV9; J gene: TRBJ1-1; CDR3 DNA: TGTGCCAGCAGGTCTGACAGGAACCTTGAAGCTTTCTTT; CDR3 protein: CASRSDRNLEAFF
D gene: TRBD1; clone size: .; V gene: TRBV19; J gene: TRBJ2-7; CDR3 DNA: TGTGCCAGTAGTCCGCGAAGGACAGGGGGCAGCGAGCAGTACTTC; CDR3 protein: CASSPRRTGGSEQYF
D gene: .; clone size: .; V gene: TRBV18; J gene: TRBJ1-1; CDR3 DNA: TGTGCCAGCTCACTAGGACAGTTATCGAACACTGAAGCTTTCTTT; CDR3 protein: CASSLGQLSNTEAFF
D gene: TRBD1; clone size: .; V gene: TRBV5-5; J gene: TRBJ2-7; CDR3 DNA: TGTGCCAGCAGCTTTACAGGGGCCGAGCAGTACTTC; CDR3 protein: CASSFTGAEQYF